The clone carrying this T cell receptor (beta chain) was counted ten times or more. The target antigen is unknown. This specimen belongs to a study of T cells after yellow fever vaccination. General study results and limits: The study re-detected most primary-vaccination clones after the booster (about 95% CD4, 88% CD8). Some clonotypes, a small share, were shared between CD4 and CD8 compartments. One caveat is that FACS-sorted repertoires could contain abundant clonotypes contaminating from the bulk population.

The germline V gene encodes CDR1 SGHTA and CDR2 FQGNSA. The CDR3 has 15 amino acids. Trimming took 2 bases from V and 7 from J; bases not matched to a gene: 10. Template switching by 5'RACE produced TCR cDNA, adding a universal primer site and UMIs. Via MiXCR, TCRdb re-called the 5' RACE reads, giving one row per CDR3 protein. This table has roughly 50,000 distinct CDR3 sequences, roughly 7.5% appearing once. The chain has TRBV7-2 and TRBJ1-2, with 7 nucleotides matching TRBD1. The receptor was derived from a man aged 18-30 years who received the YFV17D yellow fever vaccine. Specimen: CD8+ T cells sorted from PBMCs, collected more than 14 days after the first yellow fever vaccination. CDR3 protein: CASSLQSGGYSGYTF. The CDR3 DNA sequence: TGTGCCAGCAGCTTACAATCAGGGGGGTACTCTGGCTACACCTTC.